What follows are 21 T cell receptor beta chains derived from one specimen sequenced in a study of T cell responses to AZD1222 COVID-19 vaccine. The protocol was immunoSEQ multiplex PCR, while the TCRdb copy is restricted to in-frame clones and leaves out a portion. Here the sample spans some 190,000 clones, around 90% being singletons. The sequences come from peripheral blood, collected 28 days after the second AZD1222 dose. The origin of the receptors is an adult who received the AZD1222 COVID-19 vaccine.

The J gene is TRBJ2-7, the V gene TRBV7-2; 7 nucleotides align to TRBD1. The CDR3 covers 15 residues. V shed 3 bases, J shed 2 bases, and the junction held 7 bases outside the gene matches. Germline assignment: CDR1 SGHTA and CDR2 FQGNSA. The CDR3 spells CASSFDRVEPYEQYF. CDR3 nucleotides: TGTGCCAGCAGCTTCGACAGGGTAGAACCCTACGAGCAGTACTTC.

The chain is built from TRBV19 and TRBJ2-7; 8 nucleotides align to TRBD1. The CDR3 covers 14 residues. V lost 5 bases and J lost 1; bases outside the gene matches: 4. Germline V lookup: CDR1 LNHDA, CDR2 SQIVND (reference sequence). Here the CDR3 reads CASSSWTGSYEQYF. CDR3 DNA: TGTGCCAGTAGTTCTTGGACAGGGTCCTACGAGCAGTACTTC.

The CDR3 coding sequence is TGCGCCAGCAGCCATCCGGCTAGCGGGAATTACGAGCAGTACTTC. Encoded protein: CASSHPASGNYEQYF. The V and J genes are TRBV4-1 and TRBJ2-7, with 9 positions matching TRBD2. The CDR3 contains 15 residues. Trimming cost V 3 bases and J 4 bases; bases outside gene matches: 7. Germline V CDR1 and CDR2: MGHRA, YSYEKL.

This clone was detected only once. The gene calls are TRBV28 and TRBJ1-2, with 7 positions matching TRBD1. The junction had 6 bases not matched to a gene; V was cut back by 6 bases and J by 5 bases. CDR1 is MDHEN and CDR2 is SYDVKM in the germline V gene. The CDR3 is 13 residues long. The CDR3 protein is CASRLQGKYGYTF. The CDR3 bases are TGTGCCAGCAGACTACAGGGGAAGTATGGCTACACCTTC.

This clone was picked up one time. The rearrangement joins TRBV11-3 to TRBJ2-1; 9 nucleotides align to TRBD2. Germline V lookup: CDR1 SGHNT, CDR2 YENEEA. Germline trimming cut 5 bases from V and 4 bases from J; bases unmatched to any gene: 6. This CDR3 has 15 amino acids. CDR3: CASSLFSGGYNEQFF. As DNA, the CDR3 is TGTGCCAGCAGCCTTTTTAGCGGGGGTTACAATGAGCAGTTCTTC.

The chain joins TRBV10-3 to TRBJ1-1, with 9 bases matching TRBD1. The CDR3 spans 15 residues. The V gene end was trimmed by 4 bases and the J gene end by 4 bases; junction bases not matched to a gene: 7. CDR1 is ENHRY and CDR2 is SYGVKD in the germline V gene. CDR3 nucleotide sequence: TGTGCCATCAGTGCAACAGGGGGCGCGGGCACTGAAGCTTTCTTT. Its protein is CAISATGGAGTEAFF.

This chain connects TRBV6-5 to TRBJ2-7, with 8 bases aligning to TRBD1. This CDR3 region has 15 residues. Germline V gene sequence: CDR1 MNHEY, CDR2 SVGAGI. V shed 0 bases and J 2 bases; nucleotides not matched to a gene: 3. The CDR3 region is CASSYSGTGTYEQYF. Written as DNA, the CDR3 is TGTGCCAGCAGTTACTCAGGGACAGGCACCTACGAGCAGTACTTC.

The CDR3, as DNA: TGTGCCTGGAGTTCGAGACAGGGGATCGGTACTGAAGCTTTCTTT. Protein sequence: CAWSSRQGIGTEAFF. The gene calls are TRBV30 and TRBJ1-1; 8 positions match TRBD1. Trimming took 2 bases from V and 5 from J; bases not matched to a gene: 10. This CDR3 has 15 amino acids. Per the germline V gene, CDR1 is GTSNPN and CDR2 is SVGIG (reference sequence).

This chain links TRBV6-5 with TRBJ1-3, with D possibly matching TRBD1 (6 bases). Germline assignment: CDR1 MNHEY and CDR2 SVGAGI. The V end lost 6 bases, the J end lost 0 bases, and 9 bases lay between the germline ends. The CDR3 totals 14 residues. The CDR3 is CASRPQGSGNTIYF. The CDR3 DNA reads TGTGCCAGCAGACCACAGGGCTCTGGAAACACCATATATTTT.

This clone is a singleton in its sample. The V and J genes are TRBV7-8 and TRBJ1-1; possible D gene TRBD1, 6 bases. The CDR3 extends over 15 amino acids. The V end was cut by 5 bases, the J end by 1 base, with 14 bases between. CDR1 is SGHVS, CDR2 FQNEAQ, per germline. The CDR3 DNA reads TGTGCCAGCAGCAGCGGACAGCTCCGGAACACTGAAGCTTTCTTT. It encodes CASSSGQLRNTEAFF.

This chain joins TRBV7-8 and TRBJ2-3; D not resolved. The V gene lost 0 bases and the J gene lost 1 base, with 8 bases spanning the gap. The germline CDR1 and CDR2 sequences are SGHVS and FQNEAQ. The CDR3 runs 15 residues. The chain's CDR3 is CASSLASSRTDTQYF. The CDR3 coding sequence is TGTGCCAGCAGCTTAGCGTCAAGCCGCACAGATACGCAGTATTTT. Based on the CDR3 plus reference TRBV7-8 and TRBJ2-3, the full variable domain is GAGVSQSPRYKVAKRGQDVALRCDPISGHVSLFWYQQALGQGPEFLTYFQNEAQLDKSGLPSDRFFAERPEGSVSTLKIQRTQQEDSAVYLCASSLASSRTDTQYFGPGTRLTVL.

The chain links TRBV3-1 (or the pseudogene TRBV3-2) to TRBJ1-4, with 8 bases that match TRBD1. V lost 0 bases and J lost 8; bases outside the gene matches: 8. There are 16 residues in the CDR3. Germline V gene data show CDR1 as LGHDT and CDR2 as YNNKEL (reference sequence). CDR3 DNA: TGTGCCAGCAGCCAAGACCTGACAGGGGTGCGGGAAAAACTGTTTTTT. This codes for CASSQDLTGVREKLFF.

The genes are TRBV28 and TRBJ1-5; no definite D call. This CDR3 is built from 13 residues. Germline CDR1 reads MDHEN; CDR2 reads SYDVKM. Trimming pared 3 bases from V and 2 bases from J, leaving 5 bases between. The CDR3 loop reads CASSFVGNQPQHF. CDR3 coding DNA: TGTGCCAGCAGTTTTGTGGGCAATCAGCCCCAGCATTTT.

This clone was detected once. The chain employs TRBV5-6 and TRBJ2-2; D might be TRBD1 (5 bases). Per germline, CDR1 SGHDT and CDR2 YYEEEE. The CDR3 is 14 amino acids. Trimming took off 1 base at V and 3 bases at J, with 7 bases between the two ends. In DNA form, the CDR3 reads TGTGCCAGCAGCTTGAGGACATACACCGGGGAGCTGTTTTTT. Its protein is CASSLRTYTGELFF.

This clone was recorded only once. The chain carries TRBV2 and TRBJ1-4; 7 nucleotides align to TRBD1. CDR3 size: 14 residues. Trimming took 3 bases from V and 3 from J; bases not matched to a gene: 1. Germline CDR1 reads SNHLY; CDR2 reads FYNNEI. CDR3 residues: CASSDGQANEKLFF. The CDR3 DNA reads as TGTGCCAGCAGTGACGGACAGGCTAATGAAAAACTGTTTTTT.

The chain couples TRBV7-2 to TRBJ1-1; D is uncertain. V shed 1 base and J shed 6 bases, with 12 bases lying between them. CDR1 SGHTA and CDR2 FQGNSA come from the germline V gene. This CDR3 region has 14 residues. This CDR3 reads CASSLDRGRSEAFF. The CDR3, as DNA: TGTGCCAGCAGCTTAGATCGGGGTCGGTCTGAAGCTTTCTTT.

V is TRBV6-1 and J is TRBJ1-2; 7 positions agree with TRBD1. Germline V gene data show CDR1 as MNHNS and CDR2 as SASEGT. With V trimmed by 3 bases and J by 5 bases, 6 bases remained unmatched. The CDR3 spans 14 residues. CDR3 sequence reads: CASSDPQGRYGYTF. The CDR3, as DNA: TGTGCCAGCAGTGACCCACAGGGGCGGTATGGCTACACCTTC.

The CDR3 loop reads CASSLGGNTIYF. Here the CDR3 DNA reads TGTGCCAGCAGCCTAGGTGGAAACACCATATATTTT. V usage is TRBV7-8 and J usage is TRBJ1-3, with D uncertain. Trimming left V 5 bases short and J 3 bases short, with 5 bases between. The CDR3 is 12 amino acids. Germline V gene lookup returns CDR1 SGHVS and CDR2 FQNEAQ.

The V gene is TRBV4-1, the J gene TRBJ1-6, with TRBD1 as a possible D gene (6 bases). Per the germline V gene, CDR1 is MGHRA and CDR2 is YSYEKL. Trimming stripped 3 bases from V and 10 bases from J, with 22 bases between. This CDR3 comprises 17 residues. In DNA form, the CDR3 reads TGCGCCAGCAGCCAGGGACAAGCCCTTAGGAGGATATCACCCCTCCACTTT. Translation: CASSQGQALRRISPLHF.

V gene TRBV6-1 combines with J gene TRBJ2-7; D unclear. Germline V gene data show CDR1 as MNHNS and CDR2 as SASEGT. This CDR3 has 15 amino acids. V lost 2 bases, J lost 4 bases, and 15 bases lay in between. CDR3 sequence: CASSELHTLGYEQYF. DNA for the CDR3: TGTGCCAGCAGTGAATTACACACTCTGGGGTACGAGCAGTACTTC.

The chain couples TRBV7-9 to TRBJ1-4, with a tentative D call TRBD1 (6 bases). The germline CDR1 and CDR2 sequences are SEHNR and FQNEAQ (reference sequence). Deletions cut 2 bases from V and 4 bases from J, with 8 bases between. The CDR3 spans 14 residues. The CDR3, as DNA: TGTGCCAGCAGCTTACGACAGGTTAATGAAAAACTGTTTTTT. This encodes CASSLRQVNEKLFF.